The following is a TCR beta chain sequence with its context. Trimming removed 2 bases at V and 0 bases at J, with 14 bases between. This CDR3 region has 17 residues. In germline, CDR1 is MDHEN, CDR2 SYDVKM. This sample was taken from a study of cytomegalovirus exposure and HLA in healthy donors. 60 Vbeta and 13 Jbeta primers were used in PCR. TCRdb's table, derived via immunoSEQ multiplex PCR, lists solely in-frame clones and lacks some. The profile shows some 110,000 clones, roughly 70% of them singletons. The sample consisted of PBMCs. The origin of this receptor is a man aged 25 to 40 in good health and CMV-seropositive. The V gene is TRBV28, the J gene TRBJ2-4; no clear D gene. The CDR3 here is CASSLPYRVLAKNIQYF. CDR3 coding DNA: TGTGCCAGCAGTTTACCATACAGAGTTCTAGCCAAAAACATTCAGTACTTC.